Presented here are 10 T cell receptor beta chains from one specimen sequenced in a study of blood T cells in healthy people across ages. A sample-barcoded 5' primer and a J-beta primer mix were used in a second PCR of roughly 7 to 11 cycles. In TCRdb, the 5' RACE reads were re-called with MiXCR into one record per CDR3 protein. The sample shows about 2 million distinct CDR3 sequences, roughly 50% of them seen only once. The sequenced sample consisted of blood. The receptors shown here come from a woman aged 35 to 49 in good health.

This clonotype has a handful of counts. The chain couples TRBV20-1 to TRBJ2-7, with 10 positions matching TRBD2. V lost 1 base, J lost 2 bases, and 5 bases stayed unmatched. The germline V gene has CDR1 DFQATT and CDR2 SNEGSKA (reference sequence). This CDR3 has 15 amino acids. This CDR3 reads CSARAPLAGAYEQYF. The CDR3 bases are TGCAGTGCTAGAGCCCCTCTAGCGGGGGCCTACGAGCAGTACTTC.

Only a few counts were recorded for this clonotype. V gene TRBV9 combines with J gene TRBJ2-3, with 9 bases identical to TRBD2. J gave up 10 bases and V 3 bases, and 6 bases lay outside the gene matches. The germline CDR1 and CDR2 sequences are SGDLS and YYNGEE. The CDR3 runs to 13 residues. The CDR3 region has the DNA TGTGCCAGCAGCGCTAGCGGGGTTGAAGCGCAGTATTTT. It specifies CASSASGVEAQYF. Variable domain in full (rest from reference TRBV9 and TRBJ2-3): DSGVTQTPKHLITATGQRVTLRCSPRSGDLSVYWYQQSLDQGLQFLIQYYNGEERAKGNILERFSAQQFPDLHSELNLSSLELGDSALYFCASSASGVEAQYFGPGTRLTVL.

This clonotype was observed a few times. The V call is TRBV5-1, the J call TRBJ2-1; 14 positions agree with TRBD2. Looked up from germline, CDR1 is SGHRS and CDR2 is YFSETQ. Trimming at V came to 0 bases and at J to 14 bases, leaving 7 bases not matched to a gene. The CDR3 has 15 residues. The CDR3 reads CASSLEGTSGGEKFF. CDR3 in DNA: TGCGCCAGCAGCTTGGAGGGGACTAGCGGGGGAGAGAAGTTCTTC.

This clonotype has just a few counts. The J gene is TRBJ2-5, the V gene TRBV7-8; unclear D gene. This CDR3 region has 13 residues. Germline V gene data show CDR1 as SGHVS and CDR2 as FQNEAQ. Deletions cut 6 bases from V and 2 bases from J, with 10 bases between. The CDR3 bases are TGTGCCAGCAGACCCCGATCTCAAGAGACCCAGTACTTC. Its protein is CASRPRSQETQYF.

The chain joins TRBV9 to TRBJ2-5; 10 bases match TRBD1. With 3 bases clipped from V and 11 bases from J, the junction kept 13 bases outside the gene matches. Germline V gene sequence: CDR1 SGDLS, CDR2 YYNGEE. There are 15 residues in the CDR3. Here the CDR3 DNA reads TGTGCCAGCAGCGCGCGGGACAGGGGTGCCTATGAGCAGTACTTC. Amino acids: CASSARDRGAYEQYF.

The chain recombines TRBV11-1 with TRBJ2-1; 8 nucleotides agree with TRBD2. Losses at the gene ends were 5 bases for V and 3 bases for J; bases not matched to a gene: 15. The CDR3 is 18 residues long. CDR1 and CDR2 from the germline V gene are SGHAT and FQDESV (reference sequence). CDR3 in amino acids: CASSPTSGPANNYNEQFF. The DNA for the CDR3 is TGTGCCAGCAGCCCCACTAGCGGACCTGCAAATAACTACAATGAGCAGTTCTTC.

This clonotype showed up just a few times. The chain joins TRBV7-9 to TRBJ2-1; TRBD2 might be the D (5 bases). CDR3 length: 12 amino acids. V gave up 2 bases and J gave up 8 bases, with 7 bases separating them. The germline V gene encodes CDR1 SEHNR and CDR2 FQNEAQ (reference sequence). CDR3 amino acids: CASSLNSDEQFF. The CDR3 DNA is TGTGCCAGCAGCTTAAATAGCGATGAGCAGTTCTTC.

This clonotype was detected a few times. The rearrangement links TRBV27 to TRBJ1-5; D is uncertain. V shed 1 base and J shed 4 bases, with 5 bases lying between them. The CDR3 covers 13 residues. The germline V gene encodes CDR1 MNHEY and CDR2 SMNVEV (reference sequence). This CDR3 is CASSLLVNQPQHF. DNA for the CDR3: TGTGCCAGCAGTTTATTAGTGAATCAGCCCCAGCATTTT.

The chain employs TRBV6-1 and TRBJ2-5; 12 nucleotides agree with TRBD1. The ends lost 7 bases at V and 4 bases at J; junction bases unmatched: 7. The germline V gene encodes CDR1 MNHNS and CDR2 SASEGT. This CDR3 has 15 amino acids. In nucleotides, the CDR3 is TGTGCCAGCAAACCCGGGACAGGGGGCAGAGAGACCCAGTACTTC. This translates into CASKPGTGGRETQYF.

The chain recombines TRBV20-1 with TRBJ2-7; 7 bases agree with TRBD2. Germline assignment: CDR1 DFQATT and CDR2 SNEGSKA (reference sequence). The J segment lost 7 bases and the V segment lost 6 bases, leaving 18 bases of the junction unmatched. The CDR3 has 15 residues. The CDR3 DNA is TGCAGTGCACTCCTGACGGGGGGAACTTACAATGAGCAGTACTTC. As protein: CSALLTGGTYNEQYF.